Listed here is a single TCR beta chain. Its cognate antigen is unknown. The CDR3 is 18 amino acids. Germline V gene lookup returns CDR1 SEHNR and CDR2 FQNEAQ (reference sequence). As the method of synthesis, 5'RACE template switching with UMIs yielded TCR beta cDNA. After re-calling the 5' RACE reads, TCRdb lists one entry per CDR3 protein, DNA absent. In total, the table holds about 390,000 distinct CDR3 sequences. The source of the sample is a study of T cells expressing NK-cell markers. Study-wide context: Sequenced donors, eight in total, included seven who were HCMV-seropositive and one who was seronegative. Findings and limits, study-wide: The study found these clonotypes also leading the CD3+CD56-NKG2C+ fraction in a handful of donors. Expanded clones of NKG2C+ T cells had an unclear HCMV specificity.

The sequence came from a woman in her fifties or sixties in good health. The specimen was blood T cells: a sorted CD56 or NKG2C T cell subset, CD4+ or CD8+ T cells, or bulk PBMC T cells (not recorded which). V and J are TRBV7-9 and TRBJ2-1; TCRdb reports TRBD2, a call that lacks DNA to check it against. This chain's CDR3 is CASSSHTSGTPSYNEQFF.